This T cell receptor beta chain derives from a study of blood T cell repertoires in COVID-19. Study information: From the United States, Italy and Spain came samples of acute and convalescent COVID-19. Sample material is recorded as cDNA or gDNA derived from T cells, B-cell-depleted T cells, or PBMCs.

The CDR3 sequence is 13 residues long. In germline, CDR1 is MGHDK, CDR2 SYGVNS. Trimming removed 6 bases from V and 6 bases from J, with 12 bases in between. Only in-frame clones appear in the TCRdb table, and some are missing; sequencing was by immunoSEQ multiplex PCR. Counted here are around 160,000 clones, 82% occurring once; the ten biggest clones make up 8% to 13%. The clonotype originates from a man between 45 and 60 years old who had recovered from COVID-19. The chain uses TRBV25-1 and TRBJ2-1, with D unclear. What was sequenced was PBMCs or T cells enriched from blood (not recorded which). The CDR3 spells CASRETGSNEQFF. The CDR3 DNA sequence: TGTGCCAGCAGGGAAACCGGGTCCAATGAGCAGTTCTTC. Together with reference TRBV25-1 and TRBJ2-1, the CDR3 gives the full variable domain: EADIYQTPRYLVIGTGKKITLECSQTMGHDKMYWYQQDPGMELHLIHYSYGVNSTEKGDLSSESTVSRIRTEHFPLTLESARPSHTSQYLCASRETGSNEQFFGPGTRLTVL.